This is a list of T cell receptor beta chains from one sample in a study of glioma-infiltrating T cells after dendritic cell vaccination. Assay: immunoSEQ multiplex PCR; the TCRdb copy retains only in-frame clones and omits some. The table has tens of thousands of clones, 85% to 95% seen once; the top ten hold under 2.5%. The sequencing used blood, collected before dendritic cell vaccination. The origin of the receptors is a human donor with glioblastoma. CDR3s include the opening cysteine and the closing phenylalanine or tryptophan. Each record gives: D gene, V gene, J gene, clone size, CDR3 DNA, CDR3 protein. A D gene is named only where the DNA matches it firmly. Only part of the rows carry a size: once, few, many, or a class if the clone is expanded.

-	TRBV19	TRBJ2-3	-	TGTGCCAGTAGTCCCCCTTGGGGGCCCTTTAGTAATACGCAGTATTTT	CASSPPWGPFSNTQYF
-	TRBV6-6	TRBJ1-2	-	TGTGCCAGCAACCTCCGGACAGCCTATGGCTACACCTTC	CASNLRTAYGYTF
TRBD2	TRBV30	TRBJ2-1	-	TGTGCCTGGAGTGTCCTGACTAGCGGGGGCCGTAGGAGCTCCTACAATGAGCAGTTCTTC	CAWSVLTSGGRRSSYNEQFF
-	TRBV7-9	TRBJ1-1	-	TGTGCCAGCAGCTTCCAGGCGAACACTGAAGCTTTCTTT	CASSFQANTEAFF
-	TRBV7-2	TRBJ1-3	once	TGTGCCAGCAGTCGGGTGATTGGAAACACCATATATTTT	CASSRVIGNTIYF
-	TRBV9	TRBJ2-3	-	TGTGCCAGCAGCGTTTCCGGGACAAGCACAGATACGCAGTATTTT	CASSVSGTSTDTQYF
TRBD2	TRBV5-1	TRBJ2-5	-	TGCGCCAGCAGCGCGGGACTAGCGGAAGAGACCCAGTACTTC	CASSAGLAEETQYF
-	TRBV13	TRBJ2-2	-	TGTGCCAGCAGCTTTTTGGGAAGGGGTTACACCGGGGAGCTGTTTTTT	CASSFLGRGYTGELFF
-	TRBV5-6	TRBJ1-3	few	TGTGCCAGCAGTTTACAGGGAGCCGATTTTGGAAACACCATATATTTT	CASSLQGADFGNTIYF
TRBD1	TRBV13	TRBJ2-1	-	TGTGCCAGCAGCTCATACAGACAGGGCCGAAATGAGCAGTTCTTC	CASSSYRQGRNEQFF
-	TRBV2	TRBJ1-6	-	TGTGCCAGCAGTGAGAGCGCCAGGGGTAATTCACCCCTCCACTTT	CASSESARGNSPLHF
-	TRBV7-9	TRBJ2-7	-	TGTGCCAGCAGCTTCGGACAGTTTCGGAGCTCCTACGAGCAGTACTTC	CASSFGQFRSSYEQYF
-	TRBV11-2	TRBJ2-1	-	TGTGCCAGCAATAGGGGGGGACCTTACAATGAGCAGTTCTTC	CASNRGGPYNEQFF
-	TRBV6-6	TRBJ1-1	-	TGTGCCAGCAGCGGGACTGAGAACACTGAAGCTTTCTTT	CASSGTENTEAFF
TRBD1	TRBV10-3	TRBJ1-6	few	TGTGCCATTCAGACAGGGGGCAATTCACCCCTCCACTTT	CAIQTGGNSPLHF
TRBD1	TRBV27	TRBJ2-3	-	TGTGCCAGCAGTTTGACCGGGACAGGTTTCACAGATACGCAGTATTTT	CASSLTGTGFTDTQYF
TRBD1	TRBV29-1	TRBJ2-3	-	TGCAGCGTTTCCGGGACAGGGTCATCAGATACGCAGTATTTT	CSVSGTGSSDTQYF
TRBD2	TRBV12-5	TRBJ2-1	few	TGTGCTAGTGGTCAGCGGGGACTATACAGTGAGCAGTTCTTC	CASGQRGLYSEQFF
TRBD1	TRBV27	TRBJ1-2	once	TGTGCCAGCAGTTCGCGGACAGGGGTGGTTGGCTACACCTTC	CASSSRTGVVGYTF
TRBD1	TRBV5-1	TRBJ1-2	-	TGCGCCAGCAGCTCTAATAGGGACAGCCCCTTCGGCTACACCTTC	CASSSNRDSPFGYTF
TRBD1	TRBV4-1	TRBJ1-6	-	TGCGCCAGCAGCCAAGGTTTCGGGACAGGGGGATCACCCCTCCACTTT	CASSQGFGTGGSPLHF
TRBD2	TRBV4-1	TRBJ2-7	-	TGCGCCAGCAGCTATTCGACTAGCGGTTACTACGAGCAGTACTTC	CASSYSTSGYYEQYF
TRBD2	TRBV7-2	TRBJ2-3	-	TGTGCCAGCAGCTTAAGGCTAGCGGGCACAGATACGCAGTATTTT	CASSLRLAGTDTQYF
-	TRBV7-2	TRBJ2-7	-	TGTGCCAGCAGTATAGGGGGGGGTTTCCGAGAGCAGTACTTC	CASSIGGGFREQYF
TRBD1	TRBV18	TRBJ1-1	-	TGTGCCAGCTCAAGGCCAGGGGGTACGATGGCTTTCTTT	CASSRPGGTMAFF
-	TRBV5-1	TRBJ2-6	-	TGCGCCAGCAGCTTGATGGCAGAAGGGGCCAACGTCCTGACTTTC	CASSLMAEGANVLTF
-	TRBV7-9	TRBJ2-7	few	TGTGCCAGCAGCCATGCAAACGGCGAGCAGTACTTC	CASSHANGEQYF
TRBD2	TRBV6-6	TRBJ2-3	-	TGTGCCAGCAGATCACTAGCGGGGGGCACAGATACGCAGTATTTT	CASRSLAGGTDTQYF
TRBD2	TRBV2	TRBJ2-7	-	TGTGCCAGCGCCAGCTACGGGACTAGTCCCTACGAGCAGTACTTC	CASASYGTSPYEQYF
-	TRBV2	TRBJ2-5	-	TGTGCCAGCACCTACGTTGGAGGGTTATCGGGAGAGACCCAGTACTTC	CASTYVGGLSGETQYF
TRBD1	TRBV19	TRBJ2-1	-	TGTGCCAGTAGTATTACTCAGGGGGCGCAGTACAATGAGCAGTTCTTC	CASSITQGAQYNEQFF
TRBD1	TRBV30	TRBJ1-2	once	TGTGCCTGGAGATGGGACAGGGCCTATGGCTACACCTTC	CAWRWDRAYGYTF
-	TRBV25-1	TRBJ1-1	-	TGTGCCAGCAGCCACGTAAGGCAGGGAAAAGCTTTCTTT	CASSHVRQGKAFF
-	TRBV5-4	TRBJ2-3	once	TGTGCCAGCAGCTTGGGATTAGCTGATACGCAGTATTTT	CASSLGLADTQYF